These 9 T cell receptor beta chains share one sample of origin, sequenced in a study of blood T cell repertoires in COVID-19. The method was immunoSEQ multiplex PCR; TCRdb's version includes in-frame clones alone and lacks a portion of them. In the table there are about 50,000 clones, around 86% of which are singletons. The sequenced sample consisted of peripheral blood. The origin of the receptors is a woman of 80 years or more with COVID-19, enrolled during active disease.

The CDR3 DNA reads TGTGCCAGCTCACGAGGACTAGCGGGAGGTGGAGAGCAGTACTTC. Encoded protein: CASSRGLAGGGEQYF. The gene calls are TRBV18 and TRBJ2-7; 14 positions agree with TRBD2. The CDR3 length is 15 residues. From germline, CDR1 is KGHSH and CDR2 LQKENI. V was clipped by 4 bases and J by 7 bases; unmatched bases: 6.

The chain employs TRBV5-1 and TRBJ1-2; perhaps TRBD1 as D (5 bases). V lost 2 bases, J lost 5 bases, and 16 bases lay in between. The CDR3 sequence is 15 residues long. Germline lookup yields CDR1 SGHRS and CDR2 YFSETQ. CDR3 bases: TGCGCCAGCAGCTTCGCAGGGCAGGGTGCATATGGCTACACCTTC. Protein sequence: CASSFAGQGAYGYTF.

This rearrangement joins TRBV11-2 to TRBJ1-1, with no clear D. V lost 5 bases and J lost 1, with 8 bases in between. The CDR3 consists of 13 residues. Germline CDR1 reads SGHAT; CDR2 reads FQNNGV. The CDR3 loop is CASSRTQNTEAFF. The CDR3 bases are TGTGCCAGCAGCCGGACTCAGAACACTGAAGCTTTCTTT.

CDR3 sequence reads: CASSLSSGSLYNEQFF. CDR3 nucleotides: TGTGCCAGCAGCTTGTCTTCGGGGAGCCTCTACAATGAGCAGTTCTTC. V is TRBV11-2 and J is TRBJ2-1; weak D call: TRBD2 (5 bases). CDR1 is SGHAT, CDR2 FQNNGV, per germline. Trimming stripped 3 bases from V and 3 bases from J, with 15 bases between. This CDR3 contains 16 residues.

The chain carries TRBV3-1 (or the pseudogene TRBV3-2) and TRBJ2-3; D not certain. The CDR3 is 12 amino acids. Trimming removed 5 bases from V and 11 bases from J, with 14 bases in between. Germline CDR1 reads LGHDT; CDR2 reads YNNKEL (reference sequence). CDR3 protein: CASSSQRVQQYF. The CDR3 bases are TGTGCCAGCAGCTCGCAGCGCGTTCAGCAGTATTTT.

The CDR3 DNA reads as TGTGCCAGAAGCTTATCAGGGTGGACGAACTATGGCTACACCTTC. It is translated as CARSLSGWTNYGYTF. The V gene is TRBV5-3, the J gene TRBJ1-2; possibly TRBD1 for D (5 bases). TRBV5-3 falls under the ORF class, with uncertain function. The V and J ends lost 2 bases and 2 bases respectively, with 13 bases between them. This CDR3 region has 15 residues.

This chain uses TRBV3-1 (or the pseudogene TRBV3-2) with TRBJ2-7, with TRBD2 identical over 11 bases. V lost 6 bases, J lost 1 base, and 14 bases stayed unmatched. The CDR3 is 18 residues long. Germline CDR1 reads LGHDT; CDR2 reads YNNKEL (reference sequence). The CDR3 is CASSLGGTSGGGSYEQYF. CDR3 DNA sequence: TGTGCCAGCAGTCTAGGAGGGACTAGCGGAGGGGGGTCCTACGAGCAGTACTTC.

A single count supports this clone. CDR3 sequence: CASSLRTGLAISTDTQYF. The CDR3 bases are TGCGCCAGCAGCCTACGAACTGGACTAGCGATAAGCACAGATACGCAGTATTTT. The chain is built from TRBV5-1 and TRBJ2-3, with 9 bases aligning to TRBD2. Trimming cost V 4 bases and J 0 bases; bases outside gene matches: 12. The CDR3 runs to 18 residues. Germline assignment: CDR1 SGHRS and CDR2 YFSETQ.

The chain links TRBV5-6 to TRBJ1-3; TRBD1 is a possible D gene (5 bases). Germline lookup yields CDR1 SGHDT and CDR2 YYEEEE. This CDR3 comprises 13 residues. V was shortened by 3 bases and J by 5 bases, with 9 bases between the two germline ends. DNA of the CDR3: TGTGCCAGCAGCTCGGGACTTCGAAACACCATATATTTT. This encodes CASSSGLRNTIYF.